This T cell receptor beta chain was obtained from a study of T cell changes during pregnancy in multiple sclerosis. The CDR3 has 15 amino acids. V shed 8 bases, J shed 3 bases, and the junction held 11 bases outside the gene matches. CDR1 and CDR2 from the germline V gene are SEHNR and FQNEAQ (reference sequence). TCRdb's table, derived via immunoSEQ multiplex PCR, lists solely in-frame clones and lacks some. The table includes about 40,000 clones, approximately 91% detected once. A single count supports this clone. The V gene is TRBV7-9, the J gene TRBJ2-5; 8 bases are shared with TRBD2. Source: CD4+ T cells from peripheral blood mononuclear cells, taken in the third trimester of pregnancy. This TCR was recovered from a female donor in good health, enrolled as a control in a pregnancy study. CDR3 amino acids: CASYRGREGEETQYF. The CDR3 coding sequence is TGTGCCAGCTATAGGGGCCGGGAGGGGGAAGAGACCCAGTACTTC.